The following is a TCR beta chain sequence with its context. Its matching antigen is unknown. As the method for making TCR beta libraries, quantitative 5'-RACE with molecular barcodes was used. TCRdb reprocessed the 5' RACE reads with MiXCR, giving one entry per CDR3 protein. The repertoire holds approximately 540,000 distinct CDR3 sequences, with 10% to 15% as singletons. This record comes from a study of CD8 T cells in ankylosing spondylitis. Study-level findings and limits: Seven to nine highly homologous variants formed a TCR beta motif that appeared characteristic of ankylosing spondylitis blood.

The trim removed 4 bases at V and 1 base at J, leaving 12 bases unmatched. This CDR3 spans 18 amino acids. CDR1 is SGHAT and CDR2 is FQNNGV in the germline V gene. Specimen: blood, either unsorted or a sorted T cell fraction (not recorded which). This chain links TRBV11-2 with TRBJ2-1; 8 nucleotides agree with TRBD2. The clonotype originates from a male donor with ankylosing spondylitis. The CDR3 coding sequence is TGTGCCAGCAGCTCCCCTCATGATAGCGGGATATCCTACAATGAGCAGTTCTTC. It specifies CASSSPHDSGISYNEQFF.